This is a list of T cell receptor beta chains from one sample in a study of shared clonotypes between healthy human individuals. Profiled with immunoSEQ multiplex PCR; TCRdb holds only in-frame clones, not every one. Of 2 million or so clones in the sample, approximately 95% are singletons; the top ten hold about 1.1%. The sequencing input was naive CD8+ T cells sorted from blood. These receptors originate from a man between 18 and 29 years old in good health. Both conserved end residues are part of each CDR3.

v_call,cdr3_aa
TRBV15,CATSRTSGGQETQYF
TRBV27,CASSTLWDSNGEQFF
TRBV27,CASSFAGATSYNEQFF
TRBV10-1,CASSPSVAGDEQYF
TRBV2,CASSEGHRQGNSPLHF
TRBV6-5,CASSYRAGDGNGELFF
TRBV4-1,CASSQDSVSYEQYF
TRBV5-6,CASSLVLGGLQAEQYF
TRBV4-3,CASREGVNTEAFF
TRBV9,CASSEGQGSHSPLHF
TRBV5-4,CAVSMRLNTEAFF
TRBV23-1,CASSQPNWTEINSPLHF
TRBV13,CASRDRQGLFNYGYTF
TRBV19,CASSMGQVVSPANIQYF
TRBV6-5,CASSYSVEDEKLFF
TRBV27,CASSLLSEPEQYF
TRBV4-3,CASSQDLPDRDTNTEAFF
TRBV29-1,CSVEFRQPAYEQYF
TRBV5-4,CASSLEGTDNIQYF
TRBV13,CASSPDRGREKLFF
TRBV27,CASSGDRVPYEQYF
TRBV5-8,CASSLLGNYEQYF
TRBV6-1,CASSGKPTGRNQPQHF
TRBV11-2,CASSLGSGYTEAFF
TRBV27,CEMETDTQYF
TRBV19,CASRQGWYGYTF
TRBV7-9,CASSPWNVNTEAFF
TRBV5-1,CASSEGTGGVDEQYF
TRBV13,CASSSPPGPFSPF
TRBV30,CAWSVVDYNEQFF
TRBV4-1,CASSQDRGGNTEAFF
TRBV5-6,CASSVGTGQRYTF
TRBV9,CASSPFGGEETQYF
TRBV23-1,CASSSRDTRFF
TRBV2,CASSPLYDNEQFF
TRBV6-1,CASSEGRVVGYYYNEQFF
TRBV13,CASSLSPTDTQYF
TRBV25-1,CASHGTSGTFSTDTQYF
TRBV16,CASSQSLGTTYEQYF
TRBV5-1,CASSLYSGSANEQFF